The 21 T cell receptor beta chains reported below all come from one sample, sequenced in a study of T cells in Graves' hyperthyroidism and ophthalmopathy. RNA transcripts provided the source from which TCR beta CDR3 regions were amplified. The HTBI primer set was used in a first-round RT-PCR of the TCR CDR3. TCRdb called the multiplex PCR reads again in MiXCR, with one record for every CDR3 protein. The data hold around 500,000 distinct CDR3 sequences, with roughly an eighth observed a single time. The material sequenced was blood. The receptors come from a woman under 30 with Graves' hyperthyroidism.

This clonotype was recorded at least ten times. This chain joins TRBV7-9 and TRBJ1-1; TRBD1 is a possible D gene (6 bases). There are 13 residues in the CDR3. CDR1 and CDR2 from the germline V gene are SEHNR and FQNEAQ (reference sequence). V was shortened by 4 bases and J by 4 bases, with 10 bases between the two germline ends. For the CDR3, the DNA is TGTGCCAGCAGCTCTAGGGGGGGCACTGAAGCTTTCTTT. The encoded protein is CASSSRGGTEAFF.

The genes are TRBV13 and TRBJ2-7, with D uncertain. Between the trimmed V and J ends, which lost 4 bases and 3 bases, there was a span of 13 bases. Germline lookup yields CDR1 PRHDT and CDR2 FYEKMQ (reference sequence). CDR3 length: 14 residues. The CDR3 loop is CASSSPGRSYEQYF. CDR3 coding DNA: TGTGCCAGCAGCTCCCCCGGCAGGAGCTACGAGCAGTACTTC.

V and J are TRBV29-1 and TRBJ1-1, with unresolved D. With 7 bases removed from V and 0 bases from J, the gap between germline ends came to 12 bases. This CDR3 contains 13 residues. The V gene's germline CDR1 is SQVTM and CDR2 ANQGSEA. CDR3 residues: CSGKGPLNTEAFF. Written as DNA, the CDR3 is TGCAGCGGTAAAGGGCCCTTGAACACTGAAGCTTTCTTT.

This chain links TRBV4-2 with TRBJ2-1; D is perhaps TRBD2 (6 bases). This CDR3 is 15 amino acids long. V lost 6 bases to trimming and J lost 5 bases, with 17 bases between them. Germline CDR1 is LGHNA and CDR2 is YNFKEQ. CDR3 residues: CASRWVRERNNEQFF. The CDR3 bases are TGTGCCAGCAGATGGGTTCGGGAGCGAAACAATGAGCAGTTCTTC.

This clonotype came up many times. The genes are TRBV19 and TRBJ1-5; 11 bases line up with TRBD1. In germline, CDR1 is LNHDA, CDR2 SQIVND (reference sequence). With V trimmed by 7 bases and J by 5 bases, 7 bases remained unmatched. The CDR3 loop spans 15 amino acids. CDR3 protein: CASTDLGQGDQPQHF. The CDR3 bases are TGTGCCAGTACCGATCTGGGACAGGGGGATCAGCCCCAGCATTTT.

The chain couples TRBV11-3 to TRBJ2-3; 7 nucleotides line up with TRBD1. With 5 bases clipped from V and 2 bases from J, the junction kept 7 bases outside the gene matches. Germline V CDR1 and CDR2: SGHNT, YENEEA. The CDR3 extends over 15 amino acids. The CDR3, as DNA: TGTGCCAGCAGCAGACCGGGACAGTCCACAGATACGCAGTATTTT. This gives the protein CASSRPGQSTDTQYF.

This clonotype occurred a few times. The rearrangement links TRBV5-4 to TRBJ2-7; TRBD2 might be the D (6 bases). The CDR3 runs 14 residues. Per germline, CDR1 SGHNT and CDR2 YYREEE (reference sequence). V gave up 4 bases and J gave up 6 bases, with 17 bases separating them. This CDR3 is CASSPGLSPGEQYV. The CDR3 coding sequence is TGTGCCAGCAGCCCGGGACTGTCCCCTGGCGAGCAGTACGTC.

This clonotype was seen at least ten times. The chain has TRBV20-1 and TRBJ2-5; possibly TRBD2 for D (5 bases). This CDR3 is 13 amino acids long. From germline, CDR1 is DFQATT and CDR2 SNEGSKA (reference sequence). Trimming shortened V by 4 bases and J by 4 bases, and 13 bases separated the two germline ends. The CDR3 reads CSANRREGETQYF. The CDR3 DNA reads as TGCAGTGCTAATCGGAGAGAGGGAGAGACCCAGTACTTC.

There are a few counts of this clonotype. The V call is TRBV5-1, the J call TRBJ1-3; 7 bases line up with TRBD1. The CDR3 is 14 residues long. Losses at the gene ends were 1 base for V and 7 bases for J; bases not matched to a gene: 5. Per the germline V gene, CDR1 is SGHRS and CDR2 is YFSETQ. This CDR3 reads CASSLSLRGNTIYF. CDR3 nucleotides: TGCGCCAGCAGCTTGTCCCTCAGGGGGAACACCATATATTTT. Supplemented by reference TRBV5-1 and TRBJ1-3, the full variable domain reads KAGVTQTPRYLIKTRGQQVTLSCSPISGHRSVSWYQQTPGQGLQFLFEYFSETQRNKGNFPGRFSGRQFSNSRSEMNVSTLELGDSALYLCASSLSLRGNTIYFGEGSWLTVV.

The chain carries TRBV29-1 and TRBJ2-1, with 10 bases matching TRBD1. Germline trimming cut 6 bases from V and 10 bases from J; bases unmatched to any gene: 9. Germline loops: CDR1 SQVTM, CDR2 ANQGSEA. There are 13 residues in the CDR3. This CDR3 is CSVSDRGLGEQFF. The CDR3, as DNA: TGCAGCGTAAGCGACAGGGGGCTAGGAGAGCAGTTCTTC.

This clonotype was observed many times. The V and J genes are TRBV6-2 or TRBV6-3 and TRBJ2-1; 7 bases map to TRBD2. CDR3 length: 14 amino acids. Germline V lookup: CDR1 MNHEY, CDR2 SVGEGT. J was trimmed by 5 bases and V by 10 bases; bases with no gene match: 11. CDR3 protein: CATRGDVVNNEQFF. The CDR3 DNA reads TGTGCCACCCGGGGGGACGTCGTTAACAATGAGCAGTTCTTC.

The chain uses TRBV25-1 and TRBJ1-3; D ambiguous. With 8 bases removed from V and 6 bases from J, the gap between germline ends came to 5 bases. The CDR3 consists of 10 residues. The germline gives CDR1 MGHDK, CDR2 SYGVNS. Written as DNA, the CDR3 is TGTGCCAGCGGGTTAAACACCATATATTTT. It encodes CASGLNTIYF.

This clonotype was counted many times. The chain joins TRBV5-1 to TRBJ1-2; no definite D call. Germline CDR1 reads SGHRS; CDR2 reads YFSETQ. The germline V and J ends were trimmed by 1 base and 1 base, with 11 bases remaining between them. CDR3 length: 15 amino acids. CDR3 bases: TGCGCCAGCAGCTTGAGTAGGCAGCTTAACTATGGCTACACCTTC. It specifies CASSLSRQLNYGYTF.

This clonotype was seen ten or more times. This rearrangement joins TRBV2 to TRBJ1-1; D not resolved. The V gene lost 6 bases and the J gene lost 0 bases, with 5 bases spanning the gap. This CDR3 has 12 amino acids. CDR1 is SNHLY, CDR2 FYNNEI, per germline. CDR3 in amino acids: CASRGMNTEAFF. CDR3 coding DNA: TGTGCCAGCAGGGGTATGAACACTGAAGCTTTCTTT.

In this sample, this clonotype turned up many times. The CDR3 is CATSERRSKGTTGELFF. CDR3 sequence (DNA): TGTGCCACCAGTGAGAGACGTTCTAAGGGGACCACCGGGGAGCTGTTTTTT. The rearrangement links TRBV24-1 to TRBJ2-2; either TRBD1 or TRBD2 may supply D (5 bases each). With 4 bases removed from V and 4 bases from J, the gap between germline ends came to 18 bases. The CDR3 loop spans 17 amino acids. Per germline, CDR1 KGHDR and CDR2 SFDVKD.

This clonotype was counted ten times or more. The chain carries TRBV12-3 or TRBV12-4 and TRBJ2-3; no definite D call. V gave up 4 bases and J gave up 2 bases, with 4 bases separating them. The CDR3 is made up of 12 amino acids. The CDR3 is CASSWDTDTQYF. CDR3 sequence (DNA): TGTGCCAGCAGTTGGGACACAGATACGCAGTATTTT.

This clonotype was observed many times. The J gene is TRBJ1-2, the V gene TRBV24-1; 8 bases map to TRBD1. With 2 bases clipped from V and 8 bases from J, the junction kept 6 bases outside the gene matches. The germline gives CDR1 KGHDR, CDR2 SFDVKD. The CDR3 extends over 14 amino acids. CDR3 region: CATSDSDRAAGYTF. As DNA, the CDR3 is TGTGCCACCAGTGATTCGGACAGGGCGGCGGGCTACACCTTC.

This clonotype came up once. This sequence joins TRBV4-2 and TRBJ2-7, with 10 bases matching TRBD2. The germline gives CDR1 LGHNA, CDR2 YNFKEQ. The CDR3 sequence is 18 residues long. The J segment lost 2 bases and the V segment lost 0 bases, leaving 10 bases of the junction unmatched. The CDR3 protein is CASSQDSSDLAGAYEQYF. DNA of the CDR3: TGTGCCAGCAGCCAAGATAGTTCAGATCTAGCGGGGGCCTACGAGCAGTACTTC.

This clonotype was observed a handful of times. V gene TRBV5-5 combines with J gene TRBJ2-7, with D hard to call. The CDR3 is 12 amino acids. Trimming shortened V by 3 bases and J by 6 bases, and 10 bases separated the two germline ends. From germline, CDR1 is SGHKS and CDR2 YYEKEE (reference sequence). This chain's CDR3 is CASSSNLGEQYV. Written as DNA, the CDR3 is TGTGCCAGCAGCTCCAATCTCGGCGAGCAGTACGTC.

This clonotype was found many times. The rearrangement links TRBV3-1 to TRBJ2-1; D not certain. V lost 4 bases, J lost 10 bases, and 11 bases lay in between. This CDR3 contains 12 residues. The V gene's germline CDR1 is LGHDT and CDR2 YNNKEL (reference sequence). The CDR3 spells CASSLGPAEQFF. CDR3 DNA sequence: TGTGCCAGCAGCCTAGGTCCTGCGGAGCAGTTCTTC.

The CDR3 reads CSVEKGEEQFF. DNA of the CDR3: TGCAGCGTTGAAAAGGGGGAGGAGCAGTTCTTC. This chain joins TRBV29-1 and TRBJ2-1; D may be TRBD1 (6 bases). This CDR3 comprises 11 residues. Trimming left V 2 bases short and J 10 bases short, with 9 bases between. CDR1 and CDR2 from the germline V gene are SQVTM and ANQGSEA.